The sequence of this T cell receptor (beta chain) was determined in a study of T cells in Graves' hyperthyroidism and ophthalmopathy. The study's findings and limits: Blood also contained most expanded thyroid clonotypes above 0.001.

This clonotype has just a few counts. Its cognate antigen is unknown. Clinical symptoms, serum thyroxine, TRAb, thyroid ultrasound and orbital computed tomography established diagnosis. PBMCs were collected from an approximately 9.5 ml volume of fresh peripheral blood. RNA transcripts provided the source from which TCR beta CDR3 regions were amplified. During a first-round RT-PCR of the TCR CDR3, the HTBI primer set was used. MiXCR was run by TCRdb on the multiplex PCR reads, yielding one entry per CDR3 protein. Among 360,000 or so distinct CDR3 sequences, about 19% were seen once, and the ten largest hold 3.7%. The length of the CDR3 is 15 residues. Looked up from germline, CDR1 is MGHRA and CDR2 is YSYEKL. Unmatched junction bases numbered 8, after V lost 3 bases and J lost 4 bases.

The chain is built from TRBV4-1 and TRBJ2-7; 8 nucleotides agree with TRBD1. The TCR was taken from a woman younger than 30 with Graves' hyperthyroidism. Sequencing used blood. CDR3 sequence reads: CASSHPGTGGYEQYF. CDR3 DNA: TGCGCCAGCAGCCATCCCGGGACAGGAGGGTACGAGCAGTACTTC.